The source of this TCR beta chain is a study of PD-1 blockade in classical Hodgkin lymphoma. Here immunoSEQ multiplex PCR was the method, and the copy in TCRdb shows in-frame clones only, minus some. The table has tens of thousands of clones, around 80% seen once. Study-wide findings and caveats: CD4+ TCR diversity, unlike CD8+, rose significantly by C4D1. Relative to healthy donors, newly diagnosed patients reportedly had lower baseline TCR diversity, which was reported as lower still in relapsed/refractory patients.

The CDR3 contains 15 residues. Germline-derived CDR1 and CDR2 are SGHNT and YYREEE (reference sequence). Trimming removed 0 bases from V and 5 bases from J, with 15 bases in between. This clone appeared a single time. As yet, its antigen is unknown. Each patient relapsed following autologous stem cell transplantation, and prior brentuximab vedotin exposure differed. The chain has TRBV5-4 and TRBJ2-7; maybe TRBD1 (6 bases). The sequence came from a human donor with classical Hodgkin lymphoma. The sample was peripheral blood mononuclear cells (PBMCs), taken before the second cycle of nivolumab. DNA for the CDR3: TGTGCCAGCAGCTTGGTAGTCAGGGGAGTCCACGAGCAGTACTTC. Its protein is CASSLVVRGVHEQYF.